This T cell receptor beta chain was sequenced during a study of blood T cell repertoires in COVID-19. About the research overall: Both acute and convalescent COVID-19 samples were obtained from the United States, Italy and Spain. The cDNA or gDNA used as material had been derived from T cells, B-cell-depleted T cells, or PBMCs.

Using immunoSEQ multiplex PCR, the repertoire was profiled, and TCRdb retains in-frame clones only, with some absent. This sample has about 270,000 clones, with more than 75% found just once. Trimming shortened V by 4 bases and J by 3 bases, and 3 bases separated the two germline ends. Germline CDR1 is SQVTM and CDR2 is ANQGSEA. The CDR3 spans 11 residues. Sequencing was carried out using peripheral blood. This clonotype was obtained from a man aged 35 to 55 with active or convalescent COVID-19. The V call is TRBV29-1, the J call TRBJ2-2; no clear D. The CDR3 region is CSVAYTGELFF. Here the CDR3 DNA reads TGCAGCGTTGCGTACACCGGGGAGCTGTTTTTT.